One and the same sample provided the 25 T cell receptor beta chains below, sequenced in a study of tumor and adjacent non-tumor tissue in lung cancer. A modified ARM-PCR protocol with three rounds of nested PCR amplified TCRbeta. TCRdb itself ran the multiplex PCR reads through MiXCR, one entry per CDR3 protein. This sample has 120,000 or so distinct CDR3 sequences; 60% to 70% occur once, and the top ten carry 13%. RNA was extracted from bulk tissue without any cell sorting. Sequenced input: lung tumor tissue. These receptors were collected from a man aged 25 to 45 with non-small cell lung cancer.

This clonotype occurred a few times. The rearrangement links TRBV10-3 to TRBJ2-2; 14 nucleotides line up with TRBD2. V shed 6 bases and J 0 bases; nucleotides not matched to a gene: 3. The CDR3 consists of 17 residues. The V gene's germline CDR1 is ENHRY and CDR2 SYGVKD. As DNA, the CDR3 is TGTGCCATCAGCTTGACTAGCGGGGGGGCGAACACCGGGGAGCTGTTTTTT. Protein sequence: CAISLTSGGANTGELFF.

This clonotype occurred many times. The chain employs TRBV6-2 or TRBV6-3 and TRBJ2-7; a possible D gene is TRBD2 (6 bases). Germline-derived CDR1 and CDR2 are MNHEY and SVGEGT. V dropped 7 bases and J dropped 5 bases, with 21 bases sitting between them. The CDR3 runs to 15 residues. The CDR3 region has the DNA TGTGCCAGCACTCCCGGAGGGACCGGGAGAAACGAGCAGTACTTC. This encodes CASTPGGTGRNEQYF.

Details on this clonotype: A junction boundary mismatches the germline segment, possibly from a read error. This chain connects TRBV11-2 to TRBJ2-5; either TRBD1 or TRBD2 may supply D (5 bases each). The CDR3 runs 15 residues. Germline CDR1 reads SGHAT; CDR2 reads FQNNGV. The CDR3 protein is CAGSLVISRGETQYF. CDR3 DNA sequence: TGTGCCGGCAGCTTAGTTATTAGCAGAGGGGAGACCCAATACTTC.

Remarks on this clonotype: One base away lies a much larger clone, so this may be a sequencing read error. The CDR3 reads CASSYYWNTGELFF. The CDR3 DNA reads as TGTGCCAGCAGTTACTATTGGAACACCGGGGAGCTGTTTTTT. J is TRBJ2-2 and V is TRBV6-2 or TRBV6-3; no definite D call. This CDR3 has 14 residues. V lost 1 base and J 1 base, leaving 4 bases between the germline ends. Germline loops: CDR1 MNHEY, CDR2 SVGEGT.

Remarks on this clonotype: This CDR3 fails to terminate in the conserved phenylalanine or tryptophan, so it likely reflects a read error. This chain joins TRBV7-8 and TRBJ1-1, with a possible D match to TRBD1 (5 bases). The CDR3 consists of 13 residues. In germline, CDR1 is SGHVS, CDR2 FQNEAQ. V gave up 4 bases and J gave up 5 bases, with 11 bases separating them. CDR3 loop: CASSSGPETEAFS. For the CDR3, the DNA is TGTGCCAGCAGCTCGGGACCCGAAACTGAAGCTTTCTCT.

The J gene is TRBJ1-1, the V gene TRBV11-2, with D possibly matching TRBD1 (6 bases). Per the germline V gene, CDR1 is SGHAT and CDR2 is FQNNGV. The CDR3 contains 13 residues. V lost 5 bases to trimming and J lost 3 bases, with 10 bases between them. DNA of the CDR3: TGTGCCAGCAGCCCACAGGGTGACACTGAAGCTTTCTTT. Its protein product is CASSPQGDTEAFF.

As regards this clonotype: This clone may be a read error of a much larger clone one base away. The CDR3 protein is CASSYASWNTEAFF. The CDR3 DNA is TGTGCCAGCAGTTACGCGTCTTGGAACACTGAAGCTTTCTTT. The chain has TRBV6-6 and TRBJ1-1; no reliable D call. Between the trimmed V and J ends, which lost 2 bases and 1 base, there was a span of 8 bases. The germline V gene has CDR1 MNHNY and CDR2 SVGAGI (reference sequence). The CDR3 has 14 residues.

This clonotype has a single count. This likely comes from a read error, as the CDR3 has no conserved phenylalanine or tryptophan at its end. The V gene is TRBV4-3, the J gene TRBJ2-5; 7 positions match TRBD2. Looked up from germline, CDR1 is LGHNA and CDR2 is YSLEER. J was trimmed by 5 bases and V by 4 bases; bases with no gene match: 13. The CDR3 contains 16 residues. The CDR3 is CASSRSNPGRSETQYL. In nucleotides, the CDR3 is TGCGCCAGCAGCCGAAGCAACCCCGGGAGGTCGGAGACCCAGTACTTG.

The chain couples TRBV5-1 to TRBJ2-6; 8 bases are a match to TRBD2. Germline V gives CDR1 SGHRS, CDR2 YFSETQ. After removal of 0 bases from V and 6 bases from J, the junction contained 5 bases not matched to a gene. The CDR3 consists of 16 residues. Here the CDR3 reads CASSLAGGAEANVLTF. The CDR3, as DNA: TGCGCCAGCAGCTTGGCCGGGGGGGCAGAGGCCAACGTCCTGACTTTC.

This clonotype was seen just once. Since a much larger clone is just one base distant, this may be a read error. The rearrangement joins TRBV12-3 or TRBV12-4 to TRBJ2-3; D not resolved. CDR3 size: 13 residues. The CDR3 DNA reads as TGTGTCAGCACCGGGCTAATCACAGATACGCAGTATTTT. This codes for CVSTGLITDTQYF.

Note on this clonotype: The junction and the germline gene differ at one end; a read error may be behind it. The chain joins TRBV11-3 to TRBJ2-1, with D unresolved. CDR3 length equals 17 residues. Germline CDR1 is SGHNT and CDR2 is YENEEA. The DNA of the CDR3 is TGTGCCAGCAGTTTACACCCCACGGGTCCTACCTACAGTGAGCAGTTCTTC. It translates to CASSLHPTGPTYSEQFF. The whole variable domain, remainder taken from reference TRBV11-3 and TRBJ2-1, is EAGVVQSPRYKIIEKKQPVAFWCNPISGHNTLYWYLQNLGQGPELLIRYENEEAVDDSQLPKDRFSAERLKGVDSTLKIQPAELGDSAVYLCASSLHPTGPTYSEQFFGPGTRLTVL.

Remarks on this clonotype: A clone one base away is much larger, so this may be a read error. V gene TRBV6-6 combines with J gene TRBJ1-5, with D perhaps TRBD1 (5 bases). Germline CDR1 and CDR2: MNHNY and SVGAGI (reference sequence). The CDR3 has 13 residues. The CDR3 nucleotides read TGTTCCAGCAACCAGGGTCGGCGCCAGCCCCAGCATTTT. Its protein is CSSNQGRRQPQHF.

Concerning this clonotype: Mismatch with germline at one junction end may stem from a read error. The chain links TRBV6-5 to TRBJ1-1; D gene ambiguous. Germline CDR1 reads MNHEY; CDR2 reads SVGAGI. The CDR3 has 16 amino acids. The CDR3: CASSGPPGIGNTESFF. CDR3 nucleotides: TGTGCCAGCAGCGGACCCCCGGGGATAGGGAACACTGAATCTTTCTTT.

Ten or more counts support this clonotype. The V call is TRBV4-1, the J call TRBJ1-5; D unresolved. V was clipped by 1 base and J by 0 bases, with 7 bases between them. Germline V gene lookup returns CDR1 MGHRA and CDR2 YSYEKL. CDR3 length: 15 residues. The CDR3 is CASSQATSSNQPQHF. The DNA for the CDR3 is TGCGCCAGCAGCCAAGCAACCAGTAGCAATCAGCCCCAGCATTTT.

This clonotype was recorded only once. No conserved phenylalanine or tryptophan is present at the end of the CDR3, so a read error is the likely explanation. The chain employs TRBV11-2 and TRBJ2-2, with TRBD2 as a possible D gene (7 bases). The CDR3 sequence is 16 residues long. The ends were cut back, 5 bases at V and 7 bases at J, with 20 bases in the middle. The germline V gene encodes CDR1 SGHAT and CDR2 FQNNGV. CDR3 amino acids: CASSDSVGGVGGELFL. The CDR3 region has the DNA TGTGCCAGCAGCGACTCAGTAGGGGGGGTCGGCGGGGAGCTGTTTCTT.

A remark on this clonotype: At one end the junction does not follow the germline gene, possibly because of a read error. V is TRBV20-1 and J is TRBJ2-7; possible D gene TRBD2, 6 bases. The CDR3 contains 22 residues. Germline V CDR1 and CDR2: DFQATT, SNEGSKA (reference sequence). The chain's CDR3 is CSARMPPRPLARVPSFTYEQCF. The DNA for the CDR3 is TGCAGTGCTAGGATGCCCCCCCGGCCCCTAGCGAGAGTACCCTCCTTTACCTACGAGCAGTGCTTC.

As concerns this clonotype: The CDR3 does not close with the conserved phenylalanine or tryptophan, likely indicating a read error. The chain has TRBV5-8 and TRBJ1-2, with D unresolved. Germline V gene sequence: CDR1 SGHTS, CDR2 YDEGEE. Trimming took off 4 bases at V and 3 bases at J, with 16 bases between the two ends. CDR3 length: 15 amino acids. The CDR3 protein is CASSPEGGLDYGYTL. The CDR3 DNA reads as TGTGCCAGCAGCCCCGAGGGAGGGCTTGACTATGGCTACACCCTC.

On this clonotype itself: A much larger clone lies one base from this, so it may be a read error. Here the CDR3 omits its conserved ending phenylalanine or tryptophan, so a read error is the likely source. V is TRBV6-5 and J is TRBJ2-5; possible D gene TRBD1, 6 bases. The germline V gene has CDR1 MNHEY and CDR2 SVGAGI. The CDR3 covers 15 residues. V was trimmed by 4 bases and J by 4 bases, leaving 16 bases between them. This CDR3 is CASSSQGWGLETQYL. The CDR3, as DNA: TGTGCCAGCAGTTCACAGGGATGGGGCCTAGAGACCCAGTACTTA.

Worth noting for this clonotype: As the CDR3 is not closed by the conserved phenylalanine or tryptophan, this likely results from a read error. The rearrangement links TRBV7-9 to TRBJ1-1, with D possibly being TRBD1 (5 bases). V lost 4 bases and J lost 11, with 14 bases in between. This CDR3 is 12 amino acids long. Germline V lookup: CDR1 SEHNR, CDR2 FQNEAQ (reference sequence). CDR3 coding DNA: TGTGCCAGCAGCTCACCGCGGGGCGGGGCTTTCTGT. Translation gives CASSSPRGGAFC.

This clonotype was detected only once. The rearrangement links TRBV5-6 to TRBJ2-1; D ambiguous. The CDR3 is made up of 15 amino acids. Germline values: CDR1 SGHDT, CDR2 YYEEEE. Trimming took off 5 bases at V and 0 bases at J, with 12 bases between the two ends. In DNA, the CDR3 is TGTGCCAGCAGTACAAGGTTGAGCTCCTACAATGAGCAGTTCTTC. Translated: CASSTRLSSYNEQFF. Full variable domain (missing parts from reference TRBV5-6 and TRBJ2-1): DAGVTQSPTHLIKTRGQQVTLRCSPKSGHDTVSWYQQALGQGPQFIFQYYEEEERQRGNFPDRFSGHQFPNYSSELNVNALLLGDSALYLCASSTRLSSYNEQFFGPGTRLTVL.

Notes on this clonotype: Given a much more abundant clone one base away, this may be a read error. The chain employs TRBV12-5 and TRBJ2-5, with D unresolved. The CDR3 spans 13 residues. Trimming took 6 bases from V and 5 from J, leaving 13 bases between them. CDR1 and CDR2 (germline): LGHNT, FRNRAP. CDR3 sequence reads: CASGKNFWETQYF. The CDR3 DNA reads TGTGCTAGTGGCAAGAACTTTTGGGAGACCCAGTACTTC.

Concerning this clonotype: A read error may produce the germline difference seen at one junction end. The chain joins TRBV5-4 to TRBJ2-4; TRBD1 or TRBD2 may be the D gene (5 bases each). The CDR3 runs to 14 residues. Germline V gives CDR1 SGHNT, CDR2 YYREEE (reference sequence). The CDR3 is CDSNSRDGKNIQCF. The CDR3 DNA follows: TGTGACAGCAATTCCCGGGACGGAAAAAACATTCAGTGCTTC.

The genes are TRBV5-4 and TRBJ2-7; TRBD1 or TRBD2 may be the D gene (5 bases each). The V gene lost 6 bases and the J gene lost 6 bases, with 13 bases spanning the gap. CDR1 SGHNT and CDR2 YYREEE come from the germline V gene (reference sequence). CDR3 length: 12 residues. CDR3: CASNSRGGEQYF. Here the CDR3 DNA reads TGTGCCAGCAACTCGCGTGGGGGCGAGCAGTACTTC.

Turning to this clonotype: With a much larger clone just one base away, this may be a read error. V usage is TRBV29-1 and J usage is TRBJ1-2; D is uncertain. Trimming took off 0 bases at V and 8 bases at J, with 10 bases between the two ends. In germline, CDR1 is SQVTM, CDR2 ANQGSEA. The CDR3 covers 12 residues. The CDR3 DNA reads as TGCAGCGTTGAAGATGGGCGGTGGGGCTACACCTTC. It codes for CSVEDGRWGYTF.

A word on this clonotype: Since no conserved phenylalanine or tryptophan closes the CDR3, a read error is the likely cause. The rearrangement uses TRBV12-3 or TRBV12-4 and TRBJ2-7, with 8 nucleotides matching TRBD1. The CDR3 totals 14 residues. Trimming removed 5 bases from V and 4 bases from J; junction bases left unmatched: 7. The CDR3: CASSPGQGRYEQYI. CDR3 DNA sequence: TGTGCCAGCAGTCCCGGACAGGGAAGGTACGAGCAGTACATC.